These 3 T cell receptor beta chains share one sample of origin, sequenced in a study of blood T cell repertoires in COVID-19. The repertoire was sequenced with immunoSEQ multiplex PCR; TCRdb's copy has only in-frame clones and lacks some. The sample consists of hundreds of thousands of clones, 80% to 90% of them appearing once. The specimen sequenced was peripheral blood. These receptors were obtained from a woman aged 65 to 85 with COVID-19, enrolled during active disease.

CDR3 residues: CASSLNRGGFGTDTQYF. In nucleotides, the CDR3 is TGTGCCAGCAGCTTAAATAGGGGGGGCTTCGGCACAGATACGCAGTATTTT. V and J are TRBV7-9 and TRBJ2-3; tentative D call: TRBD2 (7 bases). The CDR3 length is 17 residues. V was trimmed by 2 bases and J by 1 base, leaving 16 bases between them. Germline CDR1 reads SEHNR; CDR2 reads FQNEAQ (reference sequence).

The genes are TRBV11-2 and TRBJ2-1; 11 positions agree with TRBD2. The ends lost 0 bases at V and 7 bases at J; junction bases unmatched: 2. Germline CDR1 is SGHAT and CDR2 is FQNNGV. This CDR3 has 15 amino acids. The CDR3 is CASSLELAGVNEQFF. The CDR3 nucleotides read TGTGCCAGCAGCTTAGAACTAGCGGGAGTTAATGAGCAGTTCTTC.

The chain is built from TRBV6-5 and TRBJ2-3; tentatively, D is TRBD1 (5 bases). CDR3 length equals 14 residues. From germline, CDR1 is MNHEY and CDR2 SVGAGI. V was shortened by 4 bases and J by 6 bases, with 14 bases between the two germline ends. The CDR3 spells CASSSLQGRDTQYF. DNA for the CDR3: TGTGCCAGCAGTTCCCTTCAGGGCCGGGATACGCAGTATTTT.